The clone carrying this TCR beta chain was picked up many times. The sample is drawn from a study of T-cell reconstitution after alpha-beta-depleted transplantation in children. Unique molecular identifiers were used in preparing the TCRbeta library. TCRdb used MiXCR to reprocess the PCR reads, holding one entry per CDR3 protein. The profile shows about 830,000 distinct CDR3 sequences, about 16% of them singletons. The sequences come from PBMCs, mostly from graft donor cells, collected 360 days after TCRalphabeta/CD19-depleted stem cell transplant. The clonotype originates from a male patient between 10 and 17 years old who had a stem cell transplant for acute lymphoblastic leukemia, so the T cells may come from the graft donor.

The CDR3 region is CSARTYEQYF. The DNA for the CDR3 is TGCAGTGCTAGAACCTACGAGCAGTACTTC. The rearrangement uses TRBV20-1 and TRBJ2-7; D remains ambiguous. CDR3 size: 10 residues. The V gene lost 2 bases and the J gene lost 2 bases, with 1 base spanning the gap. Looked up from germline, CDR1 is DFQATT and CDR2 is SNEGSKA (reference sequence).